This T cell receptor (beta chain) was documented in a study of a mutant IDH1 vaccine in newly diagnosed glioma. Study-level background: Vaccines were first given 4-6 weeks after radiotherapy alone, or with temozolomide cycles. Previous care, which was radiotherapy, temozolomide, or both, most often involved both. Scheduled at week 35, visit V12 preceded visit V13, held at week 47. Findings and limits, study-wide: Changes in the top peripheral T cell clonotypes seemingly had no bearing on pseudoprogression.

Time point here: week 35, safety follow-up. Each dose delivered 300 ug of mutant IDH1 20-mer peptide subcutaneously with imiquimod. As to this clone: No antigen is known for it.

Germline V gene sequence: CDR1 SGHKS, CDR2 YYEKEE (reference sequence). Trimming removed 1 base from V and 0 bases from J, with 8 bases in between. The CDR3 runs to 15 residues. Profiled with immunoSEQ multiplex PCR; TCRdb holds only in-frame clones, not every one. The repertoire holds about 32,000 clones, with about four fifths as singletons. The chain links TRBV5-5 to TRBJ2-1; no clear D gene. The sequence was collected from a woman between 18 and 29 years old with glioma. This material consisted of PBMCs, taken from a glioma patient whose treatment included an IDH1 peptide vaccine. DNA for the CDR3: TGTGCCAGCAGCTTGCAGGCCAGCTCCTACAATGAGCAGTTCTTC. Protein product: CASSLQASSYNEQFF. Full variable domain (remainder filled in from reference TRBV5-5 and TRBJ2-1): DAGVTQSPTHLIKTRGQQVTLRCSPISGHKSVSWYQQVLGQGPQFIFQYYEKEERGRGNFPDRFSARQFPNYSSELNVNALLLGDSALYLCASSLQASSYNEQFFGPGTRLTVL.